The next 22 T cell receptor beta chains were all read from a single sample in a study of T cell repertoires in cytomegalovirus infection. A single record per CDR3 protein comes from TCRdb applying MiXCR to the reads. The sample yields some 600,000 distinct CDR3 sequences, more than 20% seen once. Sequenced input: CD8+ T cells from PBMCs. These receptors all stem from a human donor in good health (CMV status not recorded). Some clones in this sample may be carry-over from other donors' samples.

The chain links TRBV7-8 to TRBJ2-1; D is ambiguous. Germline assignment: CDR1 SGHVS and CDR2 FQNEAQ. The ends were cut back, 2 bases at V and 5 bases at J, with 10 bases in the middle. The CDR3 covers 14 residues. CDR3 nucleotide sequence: TGTGCCAGCAGCTTACGGGCCCCTGACAATGAGCAGTTCTTC. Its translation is CASSLRAPDNEQFF.

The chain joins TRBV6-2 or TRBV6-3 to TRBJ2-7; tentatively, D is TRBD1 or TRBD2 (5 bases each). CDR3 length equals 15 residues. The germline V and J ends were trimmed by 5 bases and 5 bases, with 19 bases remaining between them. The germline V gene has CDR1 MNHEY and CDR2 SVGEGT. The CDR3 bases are TGTGCCAGCAGTCCGTGGGGGATTAGTTCCCACGAGCAGTACTTC. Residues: CASSPWGISSHEQYF.

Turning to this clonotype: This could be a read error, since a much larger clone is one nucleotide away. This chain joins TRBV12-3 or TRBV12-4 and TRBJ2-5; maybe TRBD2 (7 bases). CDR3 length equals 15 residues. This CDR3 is CTSSSRGGHQETQYF. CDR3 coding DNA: TGTACCAGCAGTTCCCGCGGGGGCCACCAAGAGACCCAGTACTTC.

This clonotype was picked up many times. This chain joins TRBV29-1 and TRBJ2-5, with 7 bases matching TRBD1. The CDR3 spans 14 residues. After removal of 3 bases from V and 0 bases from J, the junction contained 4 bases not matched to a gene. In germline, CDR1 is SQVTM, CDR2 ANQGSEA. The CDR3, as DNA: TGCAGCGTTGAGGGGACAGTGTACCAAGAGACCCAGTACTTC. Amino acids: CSVEGTVYQETQYF. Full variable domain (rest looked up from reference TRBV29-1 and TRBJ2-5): SAVISQKPSRDICQRGTSLTIQCQVDSQVTMMFWYRQQPGQSLTLIATANQGSEATYESGFVIDKFPISRPNLTFSTLTVSNMSPEDSSIYLCSVEGTVYQETQYFGPGTRLLVL.

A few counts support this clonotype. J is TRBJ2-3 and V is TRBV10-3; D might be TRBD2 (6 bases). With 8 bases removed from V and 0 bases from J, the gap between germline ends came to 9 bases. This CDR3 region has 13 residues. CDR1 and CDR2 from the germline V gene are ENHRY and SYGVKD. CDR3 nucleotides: TGTGCCATCGGGGGGTCTAGCACAGATACGCAGTATTTT. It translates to CAIGGSSTDTQYF.

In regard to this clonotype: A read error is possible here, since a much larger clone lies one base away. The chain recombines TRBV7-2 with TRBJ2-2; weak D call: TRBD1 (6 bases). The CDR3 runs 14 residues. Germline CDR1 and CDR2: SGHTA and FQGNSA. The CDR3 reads CASSSNAGDGQLFF. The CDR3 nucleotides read TGTGCCAGCAGCTCCAACGCAGGGGACGGGCAGCTGTTTTTT. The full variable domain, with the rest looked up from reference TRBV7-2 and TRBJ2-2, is GAGVSQSPSNKVTEKGKDVELRCDPISGHTALYWYRQSLGQGLEFLIYFQGNSAPDKSGLPSDRFSAERTGGSVSTLTIQRTQQEDSAVYLCASSSNAGDGQLFFGEGSRLTVL.

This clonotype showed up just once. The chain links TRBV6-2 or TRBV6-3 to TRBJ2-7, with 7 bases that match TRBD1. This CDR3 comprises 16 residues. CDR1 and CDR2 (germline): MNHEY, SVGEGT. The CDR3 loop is CASRYSTRTGSYEQYV. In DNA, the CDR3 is TGTGCCAGCAGATACTCGACGAGGACAGGCTCCTACGAGCAGTACGTC.

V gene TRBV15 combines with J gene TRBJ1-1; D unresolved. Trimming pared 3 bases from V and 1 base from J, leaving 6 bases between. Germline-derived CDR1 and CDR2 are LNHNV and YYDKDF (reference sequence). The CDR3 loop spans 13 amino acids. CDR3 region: CATSSGGNTEAFF. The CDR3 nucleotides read TGTGCCACCAGCAGTGGAGGGAACACTGAAGCTTTCTTT.

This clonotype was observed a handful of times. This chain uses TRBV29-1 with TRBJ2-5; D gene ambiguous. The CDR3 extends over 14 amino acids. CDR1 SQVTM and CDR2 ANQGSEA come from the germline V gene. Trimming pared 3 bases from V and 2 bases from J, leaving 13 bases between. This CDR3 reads CSVEAEDLQETQYF. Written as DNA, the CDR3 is TGCAGCGTTGAGGCAGAGGACCTGCAAGAGACCCAGTACTTC.

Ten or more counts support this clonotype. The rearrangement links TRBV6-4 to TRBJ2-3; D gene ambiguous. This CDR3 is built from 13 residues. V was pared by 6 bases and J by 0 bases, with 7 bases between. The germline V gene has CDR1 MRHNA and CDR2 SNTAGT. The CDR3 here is CASSHSSTDTQYF. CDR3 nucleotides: TGTGCCAGCAGCCATTCAAGCACAGATACGCAGTATTTT.

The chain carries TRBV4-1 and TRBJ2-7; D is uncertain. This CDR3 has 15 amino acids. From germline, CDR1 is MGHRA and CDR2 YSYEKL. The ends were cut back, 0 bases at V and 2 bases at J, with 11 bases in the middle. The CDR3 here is CASSQDPSYPYEQYF. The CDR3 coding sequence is TGCGCCAGCAGCCAAGATCCCAGTTACCCCTACGAGCAGTACTTC.

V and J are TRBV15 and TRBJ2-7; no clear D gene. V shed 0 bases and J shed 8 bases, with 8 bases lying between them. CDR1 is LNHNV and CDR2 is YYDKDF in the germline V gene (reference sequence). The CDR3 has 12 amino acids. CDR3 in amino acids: CATSRDLRQQYF. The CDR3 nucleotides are TGTGCCACCAGCAGAGATCTAAGGCAGCAGTACTTC.

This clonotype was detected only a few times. Written as DNA, the CDR3 is TGTGCCAGCAGTTTTGGGGGCCCTCTCCAGGAGACCCAGTACTTC. Residues: CASSFGGPLQETQYF. The rearrangement links TRBV28 to TRBJ2-5; tentative D call: TRBD1 (6 bases). The germline V gene has CDR1 MDHEN and CDR2 SYDVKM. Trimming removed 3 bases at V and 5 bases at J, with 16 bases between. The CDR3 has 15 amino acids.

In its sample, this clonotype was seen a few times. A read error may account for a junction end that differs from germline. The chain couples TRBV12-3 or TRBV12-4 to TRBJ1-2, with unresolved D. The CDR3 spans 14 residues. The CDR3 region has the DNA TGTGACAGCACCGGAGGGAAGACTAACTATGGCTACACCTTC. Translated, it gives CDSTGGKTNYGYTF.

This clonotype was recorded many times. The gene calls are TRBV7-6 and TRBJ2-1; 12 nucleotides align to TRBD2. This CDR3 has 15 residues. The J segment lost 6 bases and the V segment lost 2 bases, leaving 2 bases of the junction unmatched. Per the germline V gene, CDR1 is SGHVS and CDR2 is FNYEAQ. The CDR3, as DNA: TGTGCCAGCAGCTTACGACTAGCGGGGGCCAATGAGCAGTTCTTC. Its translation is CASSLRLAGANEQFF.

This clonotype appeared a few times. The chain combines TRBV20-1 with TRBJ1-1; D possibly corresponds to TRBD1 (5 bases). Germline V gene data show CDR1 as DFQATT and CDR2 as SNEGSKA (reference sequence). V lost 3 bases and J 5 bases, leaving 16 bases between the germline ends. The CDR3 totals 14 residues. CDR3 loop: CSARGGGSRTEAFF. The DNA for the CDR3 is TGCAGTGCTAGGGGCGGGGGATCGAGGACTGAAGCTTTCTTT.

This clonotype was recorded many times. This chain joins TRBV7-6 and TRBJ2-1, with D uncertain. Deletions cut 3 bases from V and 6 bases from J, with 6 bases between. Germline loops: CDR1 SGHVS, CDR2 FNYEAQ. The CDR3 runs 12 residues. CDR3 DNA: TGTGCCAGCAGCTTCTACGGCAATGAGCAGTTCTTC. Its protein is CASSFYGNEQFF. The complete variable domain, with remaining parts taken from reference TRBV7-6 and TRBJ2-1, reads GAGVSQSPRYKVTKRGQDVALRCDPISGHVSLYWYRQALGQGPEFLTYFNYEAQQDKSGLPNDRFSAERPEGSISTLTIQRTEQRDSAMYRCASSFYGNEQFFGPGTRLTVL.

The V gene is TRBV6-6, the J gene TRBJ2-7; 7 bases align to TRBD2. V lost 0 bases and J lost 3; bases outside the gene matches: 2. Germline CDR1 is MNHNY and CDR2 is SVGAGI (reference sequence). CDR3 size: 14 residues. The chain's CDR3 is CASSYSGEGYEQYF. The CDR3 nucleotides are TGTGCCAGCAGTTACTCAGGGGAGGGCTACGAGCAGTACTTC.

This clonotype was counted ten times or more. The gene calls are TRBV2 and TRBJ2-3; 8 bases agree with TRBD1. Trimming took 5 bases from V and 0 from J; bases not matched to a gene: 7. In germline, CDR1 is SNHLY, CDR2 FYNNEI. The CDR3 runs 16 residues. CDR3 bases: TGTGCCAGCAGTTATCAGGGGGCGGGAAGCACAGATACGCAGTATTTT. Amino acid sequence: CASSYQGAGSTDTQYF.

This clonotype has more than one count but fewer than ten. This chain's CDR3 is CASSYGWGNEQFF. As DNA, the CDR3 is TGTGCCAGCAGTTACGGCTGGGGGAATGAGCAGTTCTTC. This chain uses TRBV6-5 with TRBJ2-1, with D possibly called TRBD1 or TRBD2 (5 bases each). CDR1 is MNHEY and CDR2 is SVGAGI in the germline V gene. Deletions cut 2 bases from V and 7 bases from J, with 9 bases between. The CDR3 runs 13 residues.

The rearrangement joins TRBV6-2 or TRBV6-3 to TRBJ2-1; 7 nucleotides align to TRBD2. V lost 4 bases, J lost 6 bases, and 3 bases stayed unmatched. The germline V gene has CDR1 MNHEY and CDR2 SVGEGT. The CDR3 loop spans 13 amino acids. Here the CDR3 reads CASSSGLGNEQFF. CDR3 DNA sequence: TGTGCCAGCAGTTCCGGACTAGGCAATGAGCAGTTCTTC.

This CDR3 is CASSYVGQYNEQFF. The DNA for the CDR3 is TGTGCCAGCAGTTATGTGGGCCAATACAATGAGCAGTTCTTC. V usage is TRBV6-5 and J usage is TRBJ2-1; no firm D call. Trimming took off 3 bases at V and 4 bases at J, with 10 bases between the two ends. The germline gives CDR1 MNHEY, CDR2 SVGAGI. The CDR3 runs to 14 residues.